The 9 T cell receptor beta chains below all came from one sample that was sequenced in a study of T cells in Graves' hyperthyroidism and ophthalmopathy. Researchers amplified the TCR beta CDR3 regions from RNA transcripts. HTBI primers were used for first-round RT-PCR of the TCR CDR3. TCRdb passed the multiplex PCR reads through MiXCR, listing each CDR3 protein once. The sample holds more than 550,000 distinct CDR3 sequences, approximately 15% seen once. The sequenced sample consisted of blood. Receptor source: a man between 45 and 60 years old with Graves' hyperthyroidism.

The chain uses TRBV20-1 and TRBJ2-1, with D possibly matching TRBD1 (6 bases). This CDR3 has 14 amino acids. Germline CDR1 DFQATT, CDR2 SNEGSKA (reference sequence). The V and J ends lost 3 bases and 6 bases respectively, with 15 bases between them. CDR3 nucleotides: TGCAGTGCTAGTGATGGACAGTTCACCAATGAGCAGTTCTTC. This gives the protein CSASDGQFTNEQFF.

This clonotype was counted only a few times. The chain links TRBV7-2 to TRBJ1-6; the D is unclear. V was cut by 0 bases and J by 8 bases, with 14 bases left in between. The CDR3 contains 16 residues. Germline CDR1 SGHTA, CDR2 FQGNSA. CDR3 nucleotide sequence: TGTGCCAGCAGCTTAGCGTTAGGACCCCGATATTCACCCCTCCACTTT. Its protein is CASSLALGPRYSPLHF.

This clonotype was counted ten times or more. The genes are TRBV28 and TRBJ1-5; D ambiguous. Germline-derived CDR1 and CDR2 are MDHEN and SYDVKM. The V and J ends lost 5 bases and 0 bases respectively, with 8 bases between them. This CDR3 is built from 14 residues. The CDR3 here is CASSKSSSNQPQHF. The CDR3 region has the DNA TGTGCCAGCAGTAAATCGTCTAGCAATCAGCCCCAGCATTTT.

The chain uses TRBV30 and TRBJ1-1; D call uncertain. This CDR3 comprises 14 residues. The V gene's germline CDR1 is GTSNPN and CDR2 SVGIG (reference sequence). Trimming removed 5 bases from V and 3 bases from J, with 16 bases in between. CDR3 region: CAWVGWSGYTEAFF. The CDR3 coding sequence is TGTGCCTGGGTGGGGTGGAGCGGTTACACTGAAGCTTTCTTT.

Concerning this clonotype itself: A much larger clone differs from this one at a single base, so this may be a read error. V gene TRBV29-1 combines with J gene TRBJ2-1, with D possibly being TRBD2 (5 bases). The CDR3 extends over 14 amino acids. Germline loops: CDR1 SQVTM, CDR2 ANQGSEA. This chain's CDR3 is CGVESGGTYNEQFF. The DNA of the CDR3 is TGCGGCGTTGAGTCAGGAGGTACCTACAATGAGCAGTTCTTC.

This clonotype was seen ten or more times. This chain uses TRBV30 with TRBJ2-3; D uncertain. Germline CDR1 is GTSNPN and CDR2 is SVGIG (reference sequence). V shed 3 bases and J shed 6 bases, with 10 bases lying between them. This CDR3 is built from 12 residues. The CDR3 is CAWRRDTDTQYF. The CDR3 DNA reads TGTGCCTGGAGGCGAGACACTGATACGCAGTATTTT.

This clonotype occurred many times. The chain uses TRBV5-1 and TRBJ2-2, with D unclear. The CDR3 contains 15 residues. Trimming removed 0 bases at V and 4 bases at J, with 10 bases between. CDR1 and CDR2 from the germline V gene are SGHRS and YFSETQ. The CDR3 coding sequence is TGCGCCAGCAGCTTGGTTTGGAGCTCCACCGGGGAGCTGTTTTTT. Its translation is CASSLVWSSTGELFF.

This clonotype has a count of ten or more. The chain uses TRBV13 and TRBJ2-1; 10 bases are a match to TRBD2. J gave up 4 bases and V 5 bases, and 5 bases lay outside the gene matches. The CDR3 extends over 15 amino acids. Germline lookup yields CDR1 PRHDT and CDR2 FYEKMQ (reference sequence). CDR3 loop: CASSKGTSAYNEQFF. DNA of the CDR3: TGTGCCAGCAGCAAAGGGACTAGCGCTTACAATGAGCAGTTCTTC.

The chain links TRBV19 to TRBJ2-2; a weak D match, TRBD2 (6 bases). Trimming shortened V by 3 bases and J by 3 bases, and 11 bases separated the two germline ends. Germline V gene data show CDR1 as LNHDA and CDR2 as SQIVND (reference sequence). The CDR3 is 15 residues long. The CDR3 bases are TGTGCCAGTAGTATTGGGGGGTACTACACCGGGGAGCTGTTTTTT. Its translation: CASSIGGYYTGELFF. The full variable domain, in which reference TRBV19 and TRBJ2-2 provide the parts outside the CDR3, is DGGITQSPKYLFRKEGQNVTLSCEQNLNHDAMYWYRQDPGQGLRLIYYSQIVNDFQKGDIAEGYSVSREKKESFPLTVTSAQKNPTAFYLCASSIGGYYTGELFFGEGSRLTVL.